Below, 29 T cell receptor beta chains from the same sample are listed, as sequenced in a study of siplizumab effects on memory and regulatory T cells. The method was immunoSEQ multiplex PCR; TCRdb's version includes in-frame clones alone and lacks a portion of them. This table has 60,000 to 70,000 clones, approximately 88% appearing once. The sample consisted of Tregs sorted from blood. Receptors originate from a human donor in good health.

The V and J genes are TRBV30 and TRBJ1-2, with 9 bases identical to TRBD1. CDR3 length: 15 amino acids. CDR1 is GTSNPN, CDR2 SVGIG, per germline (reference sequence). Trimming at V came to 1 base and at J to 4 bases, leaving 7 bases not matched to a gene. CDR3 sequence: CAWSAQGALGYGYTF. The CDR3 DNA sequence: TGTGCCTGGAGTGCACAGGGGGCCCTAGGCTATGGCTACACCTTC.

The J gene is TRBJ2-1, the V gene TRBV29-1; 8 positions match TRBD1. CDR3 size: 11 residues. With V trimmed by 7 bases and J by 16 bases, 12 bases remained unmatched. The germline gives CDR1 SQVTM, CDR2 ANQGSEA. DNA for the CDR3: TGCAGCGCGGAGGAGGACAGGGAAAGCTTCTTC. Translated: CSAEEDRESFF.

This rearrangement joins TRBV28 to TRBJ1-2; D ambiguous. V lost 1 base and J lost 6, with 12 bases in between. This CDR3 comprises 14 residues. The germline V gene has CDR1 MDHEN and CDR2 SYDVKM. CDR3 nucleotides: TGTGCCAGCAGTTTATCTGGCGCTACGCATGGCTACACCTTC. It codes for CASSLSGATHGYTF.

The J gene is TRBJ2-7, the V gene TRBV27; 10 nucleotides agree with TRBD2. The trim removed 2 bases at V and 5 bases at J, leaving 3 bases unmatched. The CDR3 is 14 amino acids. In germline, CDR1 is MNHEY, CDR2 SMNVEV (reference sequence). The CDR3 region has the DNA TGTGCCAGCAGTTTAGTACTAGCGGGAAACGAGCAGTACTTC. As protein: CASSLVLAGNEQYF.

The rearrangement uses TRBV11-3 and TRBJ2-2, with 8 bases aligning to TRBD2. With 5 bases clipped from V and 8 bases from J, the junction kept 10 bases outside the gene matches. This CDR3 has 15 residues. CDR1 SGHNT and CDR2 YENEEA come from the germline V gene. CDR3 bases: TGTGCCAGCAGCCAAGCGGCTAGCGGGTTGGGGGAGCTGTTTTTT. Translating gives CASSQAASGLGELFF.

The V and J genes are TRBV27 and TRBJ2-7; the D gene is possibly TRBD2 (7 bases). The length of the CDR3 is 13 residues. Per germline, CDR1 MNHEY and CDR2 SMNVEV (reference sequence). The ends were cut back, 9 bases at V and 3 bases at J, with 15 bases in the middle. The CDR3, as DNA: TGTGCCAGTTCTAGGGGGGGGCTCTACGAGCAGTACTTC. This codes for CASSRGGLYEQYF.

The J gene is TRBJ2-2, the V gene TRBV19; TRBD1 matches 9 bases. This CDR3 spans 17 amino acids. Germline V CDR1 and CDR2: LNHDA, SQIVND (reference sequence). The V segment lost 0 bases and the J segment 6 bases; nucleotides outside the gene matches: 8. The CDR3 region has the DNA TGTGCCAGTAGTATAGAATTTGGACAGGGGAGCGCCGGGGAGCTGTTTTTT. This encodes CASSIEFGQGSAGELFF.

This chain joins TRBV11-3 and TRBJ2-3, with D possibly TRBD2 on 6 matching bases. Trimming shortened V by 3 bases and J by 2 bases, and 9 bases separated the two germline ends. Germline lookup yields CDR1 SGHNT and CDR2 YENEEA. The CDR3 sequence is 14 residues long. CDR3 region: CASSLGLSTDTQYF. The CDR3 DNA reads TGTGCCAGCAGCTTGGGACTTTCCACAGATACGCAGTATTTT.

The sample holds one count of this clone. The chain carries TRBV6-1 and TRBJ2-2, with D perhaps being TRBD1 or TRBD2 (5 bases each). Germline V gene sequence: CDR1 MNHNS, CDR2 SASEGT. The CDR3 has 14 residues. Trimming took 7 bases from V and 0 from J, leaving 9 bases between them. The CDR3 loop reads CASKGTPNTGELFF. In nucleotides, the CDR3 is TGTGCCAGCAAGGGGACCCCGAACACCGGGGAGCTGTTTTTT.

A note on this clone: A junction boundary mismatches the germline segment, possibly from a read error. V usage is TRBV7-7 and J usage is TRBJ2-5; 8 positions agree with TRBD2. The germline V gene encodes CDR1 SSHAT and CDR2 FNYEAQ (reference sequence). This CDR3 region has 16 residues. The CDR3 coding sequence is TGTGCTAGCAGCTTGAACAGCGGGGGCCTCGGAGAGACCCAGTACTTC. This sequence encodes CASSLNSGGLGETQYF.

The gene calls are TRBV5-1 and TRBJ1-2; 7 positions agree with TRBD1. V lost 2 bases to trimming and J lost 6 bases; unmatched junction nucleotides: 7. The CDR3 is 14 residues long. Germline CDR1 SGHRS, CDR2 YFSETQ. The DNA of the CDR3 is TGCGCCAGCAGCTTCGGCGACAGGGTACATGGCTACACCTTC. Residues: CASSFGDRVHGYTF. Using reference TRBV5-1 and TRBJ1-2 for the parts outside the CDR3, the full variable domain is KAGVTQTPRYLIKTRGQQVTLSCSPISGHRSVSWYQQTPGQGLQFLFEYFSETQRNKGNFPGRFSGRQFSNSRSEMNVSTLELGDSALYLCASSFGDRVHGYTFGSGTRLTVV.

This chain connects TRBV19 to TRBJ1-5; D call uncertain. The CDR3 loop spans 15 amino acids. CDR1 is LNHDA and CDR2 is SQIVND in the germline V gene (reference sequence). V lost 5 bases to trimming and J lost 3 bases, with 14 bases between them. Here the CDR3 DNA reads TGTGCCAGTAGTTACCTGGGTCTCCTCAATCAGCCCCAGCATTTT. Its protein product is CASSYLGLLNQPQHF.

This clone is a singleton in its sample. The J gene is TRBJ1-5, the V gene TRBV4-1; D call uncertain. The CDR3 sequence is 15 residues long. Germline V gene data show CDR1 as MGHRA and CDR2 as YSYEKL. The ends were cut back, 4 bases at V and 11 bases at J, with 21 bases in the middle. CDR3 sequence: CASSLGLSQLRAQHF. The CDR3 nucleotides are TGCGCCAGCAGCCTTGGTCTCTCTCAGCTAAGGGCCCAGCATTTT.

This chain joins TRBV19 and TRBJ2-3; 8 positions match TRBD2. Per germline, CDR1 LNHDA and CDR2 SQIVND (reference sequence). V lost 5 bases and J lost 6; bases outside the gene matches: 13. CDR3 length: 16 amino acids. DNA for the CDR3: TGTGCCAGTAGTTTAATAGCGGGGTTGAAAGCTGATACGCAGTATTTT. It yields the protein CASSLIAGLKADTQYF.

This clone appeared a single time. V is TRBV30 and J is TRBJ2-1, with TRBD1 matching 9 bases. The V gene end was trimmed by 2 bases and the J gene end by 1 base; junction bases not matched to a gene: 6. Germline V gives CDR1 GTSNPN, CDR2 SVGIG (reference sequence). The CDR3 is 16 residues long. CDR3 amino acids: CAWSRIGQGSYNEQFF. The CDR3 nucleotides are TGTGCCTGGAGTCGTATCGGACAGGGGTCCTACAATGAGCAGTTCTTC. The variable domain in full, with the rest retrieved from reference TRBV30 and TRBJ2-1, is SQTIHQWPATLVQPVGSPLSLECTVEGTSNPNLYWYRQAAGRGLQLLFYSVGIGQISSEVPQNLSASRPQDRQFILSSKKLLLSDSGFYLCAWSRIGQGSYNEQFFGPGTRLTVL.

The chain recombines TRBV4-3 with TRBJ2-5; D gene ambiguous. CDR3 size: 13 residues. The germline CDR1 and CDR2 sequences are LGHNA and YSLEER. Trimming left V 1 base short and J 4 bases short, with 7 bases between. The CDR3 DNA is TGCGCCAGCAGCCAAGGACCTGGAGAGACCCAGTACTTC. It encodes CASSQGPGETQYF.

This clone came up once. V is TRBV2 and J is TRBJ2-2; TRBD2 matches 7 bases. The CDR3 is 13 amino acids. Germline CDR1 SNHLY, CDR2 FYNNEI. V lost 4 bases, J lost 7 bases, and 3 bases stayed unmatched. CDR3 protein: CASSGLADGELFF. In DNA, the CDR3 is TGTGCCAGCAGTGGTCTAGCGGACGGGGAGCTGTTTTTT.

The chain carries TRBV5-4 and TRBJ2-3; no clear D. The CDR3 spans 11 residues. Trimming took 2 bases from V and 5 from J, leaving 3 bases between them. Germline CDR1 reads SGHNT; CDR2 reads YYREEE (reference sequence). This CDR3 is CASSFLDTQYF. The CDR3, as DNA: TGTGCCAGCAGCTTTCTAGATACGCAGTATTTT.

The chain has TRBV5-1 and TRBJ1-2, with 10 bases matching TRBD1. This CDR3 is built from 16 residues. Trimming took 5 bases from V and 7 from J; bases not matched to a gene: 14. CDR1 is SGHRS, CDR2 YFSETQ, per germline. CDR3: CASRFEVRDRGSGYTF. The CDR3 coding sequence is TGCGCCAGCAGGTTCGAAGTCCGGGACAGGGGAAGTGGCTACACCTTC.

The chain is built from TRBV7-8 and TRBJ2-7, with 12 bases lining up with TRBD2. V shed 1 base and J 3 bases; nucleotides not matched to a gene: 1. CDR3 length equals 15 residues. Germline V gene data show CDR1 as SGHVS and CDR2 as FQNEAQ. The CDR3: CASSLGTSGIYEQYF. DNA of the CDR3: TGTGCCAGCAGCTTAGGGACTAGCGGGATCTACGAGCAGTACTTC.

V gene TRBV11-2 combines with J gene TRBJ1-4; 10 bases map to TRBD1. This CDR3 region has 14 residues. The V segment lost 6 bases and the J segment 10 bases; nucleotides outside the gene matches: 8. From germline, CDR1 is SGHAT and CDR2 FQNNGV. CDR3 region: CASSTGTGVGKLFF. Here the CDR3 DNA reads TGTGCCAGCAGTACCGGGACAGGGGTTGGAAAACTGTTTTTT.

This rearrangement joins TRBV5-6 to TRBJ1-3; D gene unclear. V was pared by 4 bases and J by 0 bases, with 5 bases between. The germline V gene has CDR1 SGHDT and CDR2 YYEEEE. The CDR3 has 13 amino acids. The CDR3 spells CASSQGSGNTIYF. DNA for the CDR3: TGTGCCAGCAGCCAAGGCTCTGGAAACACCATATATTTT.

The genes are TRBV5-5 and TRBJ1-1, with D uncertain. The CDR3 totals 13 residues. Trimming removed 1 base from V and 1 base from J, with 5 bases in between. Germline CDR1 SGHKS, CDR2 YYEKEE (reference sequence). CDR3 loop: CASSLWGNTEAFF. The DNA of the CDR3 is TGTGCCAGCAGCTTGTGGGGGAACACTGAAGCTTTCTTT.

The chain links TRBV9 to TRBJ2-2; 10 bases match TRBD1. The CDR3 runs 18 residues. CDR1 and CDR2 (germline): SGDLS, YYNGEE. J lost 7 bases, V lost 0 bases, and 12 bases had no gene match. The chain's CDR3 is CASSVAPGTGDLSGELFF. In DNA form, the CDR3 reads TGTGCCAGCAGCGTAGCCCCAGGGACAGGGGATTTAAGCGGGGAGCTGTTTTTT.

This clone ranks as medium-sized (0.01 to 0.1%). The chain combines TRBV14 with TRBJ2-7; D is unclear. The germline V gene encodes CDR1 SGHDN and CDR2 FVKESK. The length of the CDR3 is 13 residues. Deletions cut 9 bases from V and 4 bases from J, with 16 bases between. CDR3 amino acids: CASRGKFEYEQYF. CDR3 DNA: TGTGCCAGTCGTGGGAAGTTTGAGTACGAGCAGTACTTC.

The CDR3 bases are TGTGCCAGCAGTTTAGCCTATAATTCACCCCTCCACTTT. Translation: CASSLAYNSPLHF. This chain uses TRBV28 with TRBJ1-6; no reliable D call. Trimming shortened V by 2 bases and J by 2 bases, and 1 base separated the two germline ends. CDR1 is MDHEN and CDR2 is SYDVKM in the germline V gene. This CDR3 has 13 amino acids.

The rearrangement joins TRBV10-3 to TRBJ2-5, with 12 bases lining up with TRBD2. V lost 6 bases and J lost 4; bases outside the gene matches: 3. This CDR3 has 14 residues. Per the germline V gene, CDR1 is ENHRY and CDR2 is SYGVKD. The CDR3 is CAISSGLAGETQYF. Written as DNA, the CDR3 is TGTGCCATCAGCTCGGGACTAGCGGGAGAGACCCAGTACTTC.

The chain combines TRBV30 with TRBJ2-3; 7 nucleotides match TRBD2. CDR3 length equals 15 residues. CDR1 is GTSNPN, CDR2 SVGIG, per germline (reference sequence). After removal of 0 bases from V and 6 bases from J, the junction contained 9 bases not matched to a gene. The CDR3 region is CAWSVRLAGRDTQYF. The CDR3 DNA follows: TGTGCCTGGAGTGTACGACTAGCTGGGAGGGATACGCAGTATTTT.

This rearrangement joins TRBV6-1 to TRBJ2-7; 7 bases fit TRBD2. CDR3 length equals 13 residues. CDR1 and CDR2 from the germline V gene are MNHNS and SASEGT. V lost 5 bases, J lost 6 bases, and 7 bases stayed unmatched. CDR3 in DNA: TGTGCCAGCAGTCCGAGACTAGCTGGCGAGCAGTACTTC. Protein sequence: CASSPRLAGEQYF.